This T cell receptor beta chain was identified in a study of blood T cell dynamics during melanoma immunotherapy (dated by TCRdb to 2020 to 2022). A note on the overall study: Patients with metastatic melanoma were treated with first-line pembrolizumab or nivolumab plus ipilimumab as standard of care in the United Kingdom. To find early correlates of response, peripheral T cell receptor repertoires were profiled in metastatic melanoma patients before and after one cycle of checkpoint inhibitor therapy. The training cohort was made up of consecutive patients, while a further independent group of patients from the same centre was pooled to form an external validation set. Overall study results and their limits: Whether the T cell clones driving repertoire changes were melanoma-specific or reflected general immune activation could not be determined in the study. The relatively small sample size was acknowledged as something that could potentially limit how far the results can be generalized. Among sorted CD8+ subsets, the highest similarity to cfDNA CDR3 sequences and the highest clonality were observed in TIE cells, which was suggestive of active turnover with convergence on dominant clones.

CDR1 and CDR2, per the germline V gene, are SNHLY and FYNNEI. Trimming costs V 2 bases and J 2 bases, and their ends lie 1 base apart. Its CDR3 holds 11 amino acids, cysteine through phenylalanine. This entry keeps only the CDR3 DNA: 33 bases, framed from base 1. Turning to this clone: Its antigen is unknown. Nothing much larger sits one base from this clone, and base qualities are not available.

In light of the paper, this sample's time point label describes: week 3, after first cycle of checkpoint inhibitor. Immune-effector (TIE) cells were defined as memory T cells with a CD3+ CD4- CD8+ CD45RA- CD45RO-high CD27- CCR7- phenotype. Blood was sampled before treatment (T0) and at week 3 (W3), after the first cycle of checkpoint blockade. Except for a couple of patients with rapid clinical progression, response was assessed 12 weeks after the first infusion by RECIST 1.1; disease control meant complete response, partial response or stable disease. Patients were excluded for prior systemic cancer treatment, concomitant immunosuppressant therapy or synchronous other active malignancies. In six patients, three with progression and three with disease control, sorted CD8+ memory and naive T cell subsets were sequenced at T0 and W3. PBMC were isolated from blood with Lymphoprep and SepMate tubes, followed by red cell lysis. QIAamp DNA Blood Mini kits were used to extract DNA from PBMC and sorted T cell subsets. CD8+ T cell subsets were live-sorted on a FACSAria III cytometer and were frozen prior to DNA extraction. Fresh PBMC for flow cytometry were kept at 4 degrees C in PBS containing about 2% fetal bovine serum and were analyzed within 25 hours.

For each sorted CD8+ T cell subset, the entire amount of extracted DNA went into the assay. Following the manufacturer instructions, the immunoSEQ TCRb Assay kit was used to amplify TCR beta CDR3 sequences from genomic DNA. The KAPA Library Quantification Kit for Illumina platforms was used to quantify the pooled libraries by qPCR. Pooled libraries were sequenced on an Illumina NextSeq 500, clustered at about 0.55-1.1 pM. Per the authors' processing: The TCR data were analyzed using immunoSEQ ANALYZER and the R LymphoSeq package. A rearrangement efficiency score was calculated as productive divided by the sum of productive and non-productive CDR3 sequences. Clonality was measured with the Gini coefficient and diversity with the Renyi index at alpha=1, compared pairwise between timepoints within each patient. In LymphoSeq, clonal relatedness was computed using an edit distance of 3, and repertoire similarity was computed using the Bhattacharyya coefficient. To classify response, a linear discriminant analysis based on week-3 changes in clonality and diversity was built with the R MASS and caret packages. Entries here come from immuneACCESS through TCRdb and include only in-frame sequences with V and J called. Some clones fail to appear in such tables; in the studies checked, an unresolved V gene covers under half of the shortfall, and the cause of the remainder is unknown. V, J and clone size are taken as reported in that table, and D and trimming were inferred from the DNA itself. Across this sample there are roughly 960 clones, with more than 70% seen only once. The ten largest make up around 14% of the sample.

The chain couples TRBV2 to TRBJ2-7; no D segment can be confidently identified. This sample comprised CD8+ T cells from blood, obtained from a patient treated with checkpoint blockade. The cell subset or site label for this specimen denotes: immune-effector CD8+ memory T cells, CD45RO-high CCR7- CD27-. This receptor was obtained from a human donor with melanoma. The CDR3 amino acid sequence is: CASSETYEQYF. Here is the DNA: TGTGCCAGCAGTGAAACCTACGAGCAGTACTTC. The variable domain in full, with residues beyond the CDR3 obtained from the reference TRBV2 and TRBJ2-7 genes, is EPEVTQTPSHQVTQMGQEVILRCVPISNHLYFYWYRQILGQKVEFLVSFYNNEISEKSEIFDDQFSVERPDGSNFTLKIRSTKLEDSAMYFCASSETYEQYFGPGTRLTVT.